This TCR beta chain appears in the sequencing data of a study of tumor-infiltrating lymphocytes in glioblastoma multiforme. Three nested ARM-PCR rounds with V-beta and C-beta primers built TCRB libraries. TCRdb recomputed calls from the multiplex PCR reads with MiXCR, one row per CDR3 protein. The table has 20,000 or so distinct CDR3 sequences, around 68% seen once. The CDR3 is 16 amino acids. Germline V gene sequence: CDR1 SGHNT, CDR2 YENEEA. Study-level findings and limits: Detected clone frequencies may not reflect cell counts, being RNA-based.

Concerning this clonotype: Its specificity is unknown. A junction boundary mismatches the germline segment, possibly from a read error.

The genes are TRBV11-3 and TRBJ2-5; TRBD2 agrees at 13 bases. The clonotype originates from a male donor with glioblastoma. Sequenced material: peripheral blood. CDR3 sequence (DNA): TGTGCCAACAGCCCCGGGACTAGCGGGGTAAAGGACACCCAGTACTTC. This encodes CANSPGTSGVKDTQYF.